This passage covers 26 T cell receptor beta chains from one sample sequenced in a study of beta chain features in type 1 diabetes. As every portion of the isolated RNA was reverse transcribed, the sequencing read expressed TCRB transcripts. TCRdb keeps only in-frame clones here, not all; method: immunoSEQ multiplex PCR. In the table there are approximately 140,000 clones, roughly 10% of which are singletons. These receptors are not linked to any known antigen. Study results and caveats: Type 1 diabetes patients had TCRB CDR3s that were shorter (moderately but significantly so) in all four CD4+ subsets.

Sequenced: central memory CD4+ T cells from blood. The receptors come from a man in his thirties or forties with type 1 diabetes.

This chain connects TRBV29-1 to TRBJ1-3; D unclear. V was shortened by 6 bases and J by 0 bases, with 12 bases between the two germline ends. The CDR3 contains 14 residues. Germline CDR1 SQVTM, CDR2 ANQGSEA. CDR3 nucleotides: TGCAGCGTCATAGACGGGTTCTCTGGAAACACCATATATTTT. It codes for CSVIDGFSGNTIYF.

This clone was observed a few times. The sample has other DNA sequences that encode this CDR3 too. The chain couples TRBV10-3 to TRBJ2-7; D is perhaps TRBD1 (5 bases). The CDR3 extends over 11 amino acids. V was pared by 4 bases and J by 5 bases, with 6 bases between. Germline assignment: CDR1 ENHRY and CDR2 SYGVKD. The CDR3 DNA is TGTGCCATCAGTGTCAGGGACGAGCAGTACTTC. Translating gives CAISVRDEQYF.

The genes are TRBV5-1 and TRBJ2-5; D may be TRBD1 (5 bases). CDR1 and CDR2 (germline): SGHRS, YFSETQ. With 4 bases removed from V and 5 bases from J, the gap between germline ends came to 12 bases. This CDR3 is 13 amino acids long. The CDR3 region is CASSDRTTETQYF. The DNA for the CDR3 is TGCGCCAGCAGCGATCGGACAACGGAGACCCAGTACTTC.

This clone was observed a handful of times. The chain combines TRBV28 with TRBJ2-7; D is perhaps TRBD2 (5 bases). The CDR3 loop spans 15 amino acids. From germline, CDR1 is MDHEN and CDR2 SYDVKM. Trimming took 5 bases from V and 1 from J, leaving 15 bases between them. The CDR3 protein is CASSKGLHWSYEQYF. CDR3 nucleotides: TGTGCCAGCAGTAAAGGACTGCACTGGTCCTACGAGCAGTACTTC.

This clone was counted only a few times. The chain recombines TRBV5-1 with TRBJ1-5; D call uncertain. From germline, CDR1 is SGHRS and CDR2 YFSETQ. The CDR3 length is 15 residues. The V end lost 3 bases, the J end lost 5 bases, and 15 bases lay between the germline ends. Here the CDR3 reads CASSSAGIRDQPQHF. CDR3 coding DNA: TGCGCCAGCAGCTCGGCGGGGATAAGGGATCAGCCCCAGCATTTT.

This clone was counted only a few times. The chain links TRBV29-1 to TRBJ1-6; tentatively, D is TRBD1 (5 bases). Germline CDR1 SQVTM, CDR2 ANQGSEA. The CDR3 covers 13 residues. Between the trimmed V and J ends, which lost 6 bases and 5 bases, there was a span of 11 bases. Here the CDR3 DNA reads TGCAGCGTGACGGGGGACGATAATTCACCCCTCCACTTT. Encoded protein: CSVTGDDNSPLHF.

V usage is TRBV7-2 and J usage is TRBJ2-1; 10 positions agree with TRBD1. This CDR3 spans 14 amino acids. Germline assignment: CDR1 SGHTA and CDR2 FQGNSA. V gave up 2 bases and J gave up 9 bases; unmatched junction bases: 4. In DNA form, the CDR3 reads TGTGCCAGCAGCTTACGGACAGGGGGGAGTGAGCAGTTCTTC. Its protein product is CASSLRTGGSEQFF.

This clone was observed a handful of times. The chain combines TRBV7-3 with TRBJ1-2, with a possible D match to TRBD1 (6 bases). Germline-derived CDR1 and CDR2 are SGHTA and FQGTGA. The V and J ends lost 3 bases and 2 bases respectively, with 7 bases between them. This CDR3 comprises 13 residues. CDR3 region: CASSFGTNYGYTF. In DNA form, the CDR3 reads TGTGCCAGCAGCTTCGGGACAAACTATGGCTACACCTTC.

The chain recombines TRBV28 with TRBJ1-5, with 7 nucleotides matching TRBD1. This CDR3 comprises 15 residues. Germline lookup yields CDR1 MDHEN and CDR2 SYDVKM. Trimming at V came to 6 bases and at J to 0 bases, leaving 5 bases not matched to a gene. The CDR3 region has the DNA TGTGCCAGCAGGGCAGGGGGTGATAGCAATCAGCCCCAGCATTTT. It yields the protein CASRAGGDSNQPQHF.

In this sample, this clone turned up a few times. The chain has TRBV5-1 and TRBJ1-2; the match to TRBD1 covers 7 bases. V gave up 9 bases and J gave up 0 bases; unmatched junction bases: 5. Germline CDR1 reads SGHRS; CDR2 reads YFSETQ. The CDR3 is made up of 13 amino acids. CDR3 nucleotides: TGCGCCACTTCGACAGGGACTAACTATGGCTACACCTTC. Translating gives CATSTGTNYGYTF.

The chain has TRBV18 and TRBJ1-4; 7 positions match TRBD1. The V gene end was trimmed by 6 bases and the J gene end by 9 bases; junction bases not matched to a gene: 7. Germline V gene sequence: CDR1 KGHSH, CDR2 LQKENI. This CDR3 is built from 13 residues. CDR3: CASSMGDSQKLFF. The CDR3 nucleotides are TGTGCCAGCTCCATGGGGGACAGTCAAAAACTGTTTTTT.

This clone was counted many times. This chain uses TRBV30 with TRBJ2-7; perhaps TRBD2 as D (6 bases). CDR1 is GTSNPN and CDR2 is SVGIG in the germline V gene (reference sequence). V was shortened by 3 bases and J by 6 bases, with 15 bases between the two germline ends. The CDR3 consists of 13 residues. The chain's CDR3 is CAWRNRDSTEQYF. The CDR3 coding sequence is TGTGCCTGGAGGAACCGGGACTCCACCGAGCAGTACTTC.

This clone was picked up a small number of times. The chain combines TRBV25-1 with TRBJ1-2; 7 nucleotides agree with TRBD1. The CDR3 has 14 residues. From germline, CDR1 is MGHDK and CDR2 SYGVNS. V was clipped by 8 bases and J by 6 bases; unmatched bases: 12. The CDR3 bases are TGTGCCAGCTTAACCTTCGGGACAGAGGATGGCTACACCTTC. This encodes CASLTFGTEDGYTF.

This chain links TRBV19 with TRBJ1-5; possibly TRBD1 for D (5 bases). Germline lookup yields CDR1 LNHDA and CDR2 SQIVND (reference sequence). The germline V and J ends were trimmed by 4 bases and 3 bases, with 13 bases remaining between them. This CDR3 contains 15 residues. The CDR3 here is CASSRGDGFNQPQHF. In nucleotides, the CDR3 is TGTGCCAGTAGTAGGGGGGACGGTTTCAATCAGCCCCAGCATTTT.

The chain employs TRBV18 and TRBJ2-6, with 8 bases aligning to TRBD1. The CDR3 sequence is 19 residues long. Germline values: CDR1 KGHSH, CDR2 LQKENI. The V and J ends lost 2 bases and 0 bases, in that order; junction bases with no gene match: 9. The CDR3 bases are TGTGCCAGCTCACCAATTGCGCCAGGGGGCGTCTCTGGGGCCAACGTCCTGACTTTC. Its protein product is CASSPIAPGGVSGANVLTF.

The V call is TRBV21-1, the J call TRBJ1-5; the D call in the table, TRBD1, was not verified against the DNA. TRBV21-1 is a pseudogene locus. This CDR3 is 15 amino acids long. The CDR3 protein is CASSKGQGYDQPQHF. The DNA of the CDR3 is TGTGCCAGCAGCAAAGGTCAGGGATATGATCAGCCCCAGCATTTT.

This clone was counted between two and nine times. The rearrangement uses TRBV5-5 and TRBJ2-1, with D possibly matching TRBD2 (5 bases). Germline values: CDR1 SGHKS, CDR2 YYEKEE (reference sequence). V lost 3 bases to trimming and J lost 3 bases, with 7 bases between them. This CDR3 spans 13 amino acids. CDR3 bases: TGTGCCAGCAGCTCCCGGGACTACAATGAGCAGTTCTTC. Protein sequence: CASSSRDYNEQFF.

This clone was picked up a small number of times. CDR3 sequence reads: CASSESVDYTEAFF. For the CDR3, the DNA is TGTGCCAGCAGTGAATCGGTAGATTACACTGAAGCTTTCTTT. This chain connects TRBV25-1 to TRBJ1-1; no clear D. V was shortened by 1 base and J by 3 bases, with 9 bases between the two germline ends. The CDR3 loop spans 14 amino acids. Germline-derived CDR1 and CDR2 are MGHDK and SYGVNS.

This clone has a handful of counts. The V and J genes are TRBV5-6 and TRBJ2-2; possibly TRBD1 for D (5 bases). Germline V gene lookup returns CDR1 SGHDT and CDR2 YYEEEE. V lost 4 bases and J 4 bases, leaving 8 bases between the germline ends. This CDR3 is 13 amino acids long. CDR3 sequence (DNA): TGTGCCAGCAGCCCGGACACCACCGGGGAGCTGTTTTTT. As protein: CASSPDTTGELFF.

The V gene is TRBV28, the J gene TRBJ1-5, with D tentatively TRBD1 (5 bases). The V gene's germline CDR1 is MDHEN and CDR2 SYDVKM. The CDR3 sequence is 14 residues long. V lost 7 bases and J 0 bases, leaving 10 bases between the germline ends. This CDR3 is CASTATVSNQPQHF. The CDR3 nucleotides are TGTGCCAGCACTGCGACAGTTAGCAATCAGCCCCAGCATTTT.

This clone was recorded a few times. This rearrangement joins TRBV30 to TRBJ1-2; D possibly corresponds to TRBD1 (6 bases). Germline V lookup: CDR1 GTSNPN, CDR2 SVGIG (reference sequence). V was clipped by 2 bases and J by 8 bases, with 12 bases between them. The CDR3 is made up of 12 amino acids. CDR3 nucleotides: TGTGCCTGGAGTACAGGGATACACGGCTACACCTTC. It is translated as CAWSTGIHGYTF.

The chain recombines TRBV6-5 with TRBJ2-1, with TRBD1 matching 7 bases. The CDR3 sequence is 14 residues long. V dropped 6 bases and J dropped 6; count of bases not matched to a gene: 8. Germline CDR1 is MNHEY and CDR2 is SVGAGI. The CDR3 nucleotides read TGTGCCAGCAGCCACAGACAGGGACCCAATGAGCAGTTCTTC. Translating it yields CASSHRQGPNEQFF.

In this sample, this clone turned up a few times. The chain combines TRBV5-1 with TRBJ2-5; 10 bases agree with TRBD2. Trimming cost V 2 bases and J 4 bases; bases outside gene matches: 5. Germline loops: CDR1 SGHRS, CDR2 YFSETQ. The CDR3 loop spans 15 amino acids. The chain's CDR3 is CASSFRTSGPETQYF. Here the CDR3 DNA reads TGCGCCAGCAGCTTTAGGACTAGCGGACCAGAGACCCAGTACTTC.

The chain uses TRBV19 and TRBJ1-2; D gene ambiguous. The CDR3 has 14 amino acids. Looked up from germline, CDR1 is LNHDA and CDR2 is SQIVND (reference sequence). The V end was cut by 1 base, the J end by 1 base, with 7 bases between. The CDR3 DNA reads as TGTGCCAGTAGTATAGGAACTGATAACTATGGCTACACCTTC. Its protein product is CASSIGTDNYGYTF.

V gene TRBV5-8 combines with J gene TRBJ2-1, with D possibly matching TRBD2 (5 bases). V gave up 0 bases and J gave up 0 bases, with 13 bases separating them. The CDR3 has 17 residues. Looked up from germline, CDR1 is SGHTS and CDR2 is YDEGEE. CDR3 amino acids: CASSLVLVRGSYNEQFF. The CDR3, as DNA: TGTGCCAGCAGCTTGGTTCTAGTACGGGGCTCCTACAATGAGCAGTTCTTC.

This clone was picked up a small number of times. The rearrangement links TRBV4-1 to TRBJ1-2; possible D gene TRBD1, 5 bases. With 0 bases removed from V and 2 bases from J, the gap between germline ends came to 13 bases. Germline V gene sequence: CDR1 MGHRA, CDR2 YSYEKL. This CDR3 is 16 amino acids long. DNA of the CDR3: TGCGCCAGCAGCCAAGATAGGCAGGGACTAAACTATGGCTACACCTTC. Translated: CASSQDRQGLNYGYTF.